This TCR beta chain stems from a study of OX40 agonist ivuxolimab in advanced cancers. Overall study: With ivuxolimab, an agonistic anti-OX40 (CD134) antibody, patients were treated. Partial response was recorded in three patients: one hepatocellular carcinoma and two cutaneous melanoma cases. Mean age approximately 59 years, range about 23 to 80; 82.7% male.

As to this clone: The antigen remains unidentified.

Measured with immunoSEQ multiplex PCR; TCRdb has only the in-frame clones, and not every one. This repertoire shows over 10,000 clones, about 93% found once; its top ten account for roughly 73%. Study-level findings and limits: With doses of 0.1 to 3.0 mg/kg, CD4+ and CD8+ blood T cells had undergone clonal expansion by week 6.

The source of this sequence is an adult with an advanced solid tumor such as melanoma, head and neck, liver or kidney cancer. Sequenced here: CD4+ or CD8+ T cells sorted from blood, sampled in a trial of the OX40 agonist ivuxolimab.

For the CDR3, the DNA is TGTGCCAGCAGCTTTGGGCGATGGGAGACGACAGATACGCAGTATTTT. Protein product: CASSFGRWETTDTQYF. The V and J genes are TRBV11-3 and TRBJ2-3; a possible D gene is TRBD2 (5 bases). Trimming took off 3 bases at V and 3 bases at J, with 16 bases between the two ends. Germline V CDR1 and CDR2: SGHNT, YENEEA. The CDR3 covers 16 residues.